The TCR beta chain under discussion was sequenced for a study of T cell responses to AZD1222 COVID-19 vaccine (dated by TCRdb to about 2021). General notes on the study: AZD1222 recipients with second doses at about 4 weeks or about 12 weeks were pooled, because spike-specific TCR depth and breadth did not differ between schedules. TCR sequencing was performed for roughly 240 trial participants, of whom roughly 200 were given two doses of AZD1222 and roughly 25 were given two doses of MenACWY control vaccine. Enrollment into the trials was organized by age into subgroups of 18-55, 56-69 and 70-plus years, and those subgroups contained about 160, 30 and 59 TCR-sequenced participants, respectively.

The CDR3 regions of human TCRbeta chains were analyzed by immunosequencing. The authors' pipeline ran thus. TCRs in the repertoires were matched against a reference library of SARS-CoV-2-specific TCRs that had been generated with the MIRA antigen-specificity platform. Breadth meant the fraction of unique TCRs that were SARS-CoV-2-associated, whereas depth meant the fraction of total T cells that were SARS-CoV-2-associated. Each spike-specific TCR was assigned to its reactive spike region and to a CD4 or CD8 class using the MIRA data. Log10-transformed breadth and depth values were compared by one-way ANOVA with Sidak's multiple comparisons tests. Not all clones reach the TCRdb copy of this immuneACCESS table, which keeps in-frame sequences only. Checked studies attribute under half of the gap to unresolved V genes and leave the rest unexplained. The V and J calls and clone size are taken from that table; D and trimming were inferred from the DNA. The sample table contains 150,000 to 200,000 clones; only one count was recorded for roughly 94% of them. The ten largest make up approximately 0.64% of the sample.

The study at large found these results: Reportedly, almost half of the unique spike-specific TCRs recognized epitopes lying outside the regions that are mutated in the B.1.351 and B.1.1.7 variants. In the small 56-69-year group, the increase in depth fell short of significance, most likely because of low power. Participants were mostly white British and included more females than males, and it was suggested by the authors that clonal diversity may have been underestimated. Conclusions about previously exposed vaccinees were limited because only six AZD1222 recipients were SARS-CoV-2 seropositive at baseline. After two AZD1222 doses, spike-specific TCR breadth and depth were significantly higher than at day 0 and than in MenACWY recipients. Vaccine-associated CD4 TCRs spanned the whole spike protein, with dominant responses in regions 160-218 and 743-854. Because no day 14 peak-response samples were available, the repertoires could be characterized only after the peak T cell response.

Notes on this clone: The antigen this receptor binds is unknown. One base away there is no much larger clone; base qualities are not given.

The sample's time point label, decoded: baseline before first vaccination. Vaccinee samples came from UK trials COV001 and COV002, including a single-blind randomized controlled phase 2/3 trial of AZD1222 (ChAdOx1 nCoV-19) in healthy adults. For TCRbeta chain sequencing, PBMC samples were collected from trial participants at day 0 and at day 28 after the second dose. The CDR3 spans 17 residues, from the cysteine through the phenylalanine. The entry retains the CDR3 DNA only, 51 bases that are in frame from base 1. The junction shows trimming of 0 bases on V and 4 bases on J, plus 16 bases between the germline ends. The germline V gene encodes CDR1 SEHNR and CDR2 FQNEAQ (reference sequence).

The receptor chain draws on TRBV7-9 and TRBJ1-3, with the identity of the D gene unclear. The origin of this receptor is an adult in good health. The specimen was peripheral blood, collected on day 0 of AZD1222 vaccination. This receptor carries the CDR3 CASSLALSPTSGNTIYF. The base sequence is TGTGCCAGCAGCTTAGCGTTATCCCCTACCTCCGGAAACACCATATATTTT.